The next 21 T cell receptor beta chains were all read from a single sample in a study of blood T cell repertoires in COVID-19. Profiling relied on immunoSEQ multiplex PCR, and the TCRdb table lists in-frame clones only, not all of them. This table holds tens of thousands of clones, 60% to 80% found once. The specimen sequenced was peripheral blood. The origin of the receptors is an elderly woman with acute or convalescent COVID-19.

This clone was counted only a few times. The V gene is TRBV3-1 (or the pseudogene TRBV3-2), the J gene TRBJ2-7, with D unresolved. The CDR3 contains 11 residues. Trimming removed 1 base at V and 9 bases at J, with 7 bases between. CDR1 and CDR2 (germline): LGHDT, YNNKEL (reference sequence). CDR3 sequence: CASSQGAVQYF. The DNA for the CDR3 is TGTGCCAGCAGCCAAGGGGCTGTGCAGTACTTC.

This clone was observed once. Here the CDR3 DNA reads TGCGCCAGCAGCTCCACCGGGACAGAGGTTAGGGGAAACACCATATATTTT. Amino acids: CASSSTGTEVRGNTIYF. The rearrangement links TRBV5-1 to TRBJ1-3, with 7 positions matching TRBD1. Germline loops: CDR1 SGHRS, CDR2 YFSETQ. CDR3 length: 17 amino acids. V shed 3 bases and J 4 bases; nucleotides not matched to a gene: 13.

CDR3 sequence reads: CASSIRTSSLTDTQYF. The CDR3, as DNA: TGTGCCAGCAGTATCCGGACTAGTTCCCTCACAGATACGCAGTATTTT. The chain has TRBV27 and TRBJ2-3; 7 bases line up with TRBD2. In germline, CDR1 is MNHEY, CDR2 SMNVEV (reference sequence). The CDR3 is 16 amino acids. J gave up 2 bases and V 5 bases, and 10 bases lay outside the gene matches.

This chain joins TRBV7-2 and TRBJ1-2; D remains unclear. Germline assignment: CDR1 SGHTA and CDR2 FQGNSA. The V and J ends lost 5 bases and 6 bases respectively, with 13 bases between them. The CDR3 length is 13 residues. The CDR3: CASSRGMGDGYTF. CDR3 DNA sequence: TGTGCCAGCAGCCGGGGAATGGGCGATGGCTACACCTTC.

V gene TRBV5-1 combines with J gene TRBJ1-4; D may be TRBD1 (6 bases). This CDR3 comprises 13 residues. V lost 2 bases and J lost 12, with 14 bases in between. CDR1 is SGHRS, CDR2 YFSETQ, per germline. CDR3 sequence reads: CASSLTLRTELFF. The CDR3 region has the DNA TGCGCCAGCAGCTTAACTCTAAGGACAGAACTGTTTTTT.

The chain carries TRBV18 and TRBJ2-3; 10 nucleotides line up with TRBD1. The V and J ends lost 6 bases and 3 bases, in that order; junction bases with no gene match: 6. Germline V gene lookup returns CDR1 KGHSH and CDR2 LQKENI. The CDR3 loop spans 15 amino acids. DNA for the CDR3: TGTGCCAGCTCTTCTTGGACAGGGGGAACAGATACGCAGTATTTT. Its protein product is CASSSWTGGTDTQYF.

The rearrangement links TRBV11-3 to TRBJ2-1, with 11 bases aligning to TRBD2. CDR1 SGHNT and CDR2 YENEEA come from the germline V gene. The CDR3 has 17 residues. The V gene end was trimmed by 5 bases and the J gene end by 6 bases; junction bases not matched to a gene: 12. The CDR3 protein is CASSPAPTSGRGNEQFF. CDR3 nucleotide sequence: TGTGCCAGCAGCCCGGCCCCTACTAGCGGGAGAGGCAATGAGCAGTTCTTC.

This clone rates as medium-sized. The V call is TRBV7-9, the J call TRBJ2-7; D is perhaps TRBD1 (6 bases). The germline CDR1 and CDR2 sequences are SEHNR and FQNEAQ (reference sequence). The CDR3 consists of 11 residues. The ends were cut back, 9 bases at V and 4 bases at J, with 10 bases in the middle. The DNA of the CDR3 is TGTGCCAGTACTGACAGGTACGAGCAGTACTTC. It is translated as CASTDRYEQYF.

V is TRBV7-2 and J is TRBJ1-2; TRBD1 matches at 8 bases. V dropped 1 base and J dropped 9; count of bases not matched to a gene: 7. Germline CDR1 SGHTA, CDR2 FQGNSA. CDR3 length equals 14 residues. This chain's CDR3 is CASSLGQGAFSYTF. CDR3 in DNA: TGTGCCAGCAGCTTAGGTCAGGGGGCATTCAGCTACACCTTC.

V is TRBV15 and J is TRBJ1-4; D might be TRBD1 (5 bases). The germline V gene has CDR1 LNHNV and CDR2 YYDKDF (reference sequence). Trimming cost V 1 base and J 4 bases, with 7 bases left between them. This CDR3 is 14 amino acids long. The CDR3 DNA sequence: TGTGCCACCAGCAGAGGGGACTTTAATGAAAAACTGTTTTTT. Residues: CATSRGDFNEKLFF.

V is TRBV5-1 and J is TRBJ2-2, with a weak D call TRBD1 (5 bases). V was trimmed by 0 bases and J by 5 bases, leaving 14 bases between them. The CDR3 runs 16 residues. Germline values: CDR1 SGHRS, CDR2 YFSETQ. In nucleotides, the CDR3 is TGCGCCAGCAGCTTGGATTTAGGGGCAGGAACCGGGGAGCTGTTTTTT. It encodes CASSLDLGAGTGELFF.

The DNA of the CDR3 is TGTGCCACCACAGGGGGTAGCAATCAGCCCCAGCATTTT. Its translation is CATTGGSNQPQHF. The V gene is TRBV10-3, the J gene TRBJ1-5; 8 bases line up with TRBD1. The germline CDR1 and CDR2 sequences are ENHRY and SYGVKD. V trimming: 10 bases; J trimming: 0 bases; junction bases outside the gene matches: 2. The CDR3 extends over 13 amino acids.

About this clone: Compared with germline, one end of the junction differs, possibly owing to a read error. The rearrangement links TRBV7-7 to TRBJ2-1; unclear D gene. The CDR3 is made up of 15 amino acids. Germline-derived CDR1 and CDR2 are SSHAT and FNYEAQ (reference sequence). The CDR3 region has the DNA TGTGCTAGCAGCTTAACGCAGTGGTCCTACAATGAGCAGTTCTTC. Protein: CASSLTQWSYNEQFF.

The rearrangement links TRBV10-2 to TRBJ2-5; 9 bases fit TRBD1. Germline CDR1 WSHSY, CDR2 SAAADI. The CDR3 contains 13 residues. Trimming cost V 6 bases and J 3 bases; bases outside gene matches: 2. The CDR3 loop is CASRGQGKETQYF. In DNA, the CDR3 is TGCGCCAGCAGAGGACAGGGGAAAGAGACCCAGTACTTC.

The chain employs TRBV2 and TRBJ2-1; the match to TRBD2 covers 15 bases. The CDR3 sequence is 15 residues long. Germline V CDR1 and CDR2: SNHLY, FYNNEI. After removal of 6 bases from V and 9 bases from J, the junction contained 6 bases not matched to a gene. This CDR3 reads CASREGGLAGGEQFF. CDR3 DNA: TGTGCCAGCAGGGAGGGGGGACTAGCGGGAGGTGAGCAGTTCTTC.

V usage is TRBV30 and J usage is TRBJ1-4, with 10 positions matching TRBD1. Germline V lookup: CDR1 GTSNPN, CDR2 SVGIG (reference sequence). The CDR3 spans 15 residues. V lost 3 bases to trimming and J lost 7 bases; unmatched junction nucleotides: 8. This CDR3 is CAWSPTGTGVEKLFF. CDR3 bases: TGTGCCTGGAGCCCGACCGGGACAGGGGTTGAAAAACTGTTTTTT. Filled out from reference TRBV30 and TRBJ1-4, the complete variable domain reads SQTIHQWPATLVQPVGSPLSLECTVEGTSNPNLYWYRQAAGRGLQLLFYSVGIGQISSEVPQNLSASRPQDRQFILSSKKLLLSDSGFYLCAWSPTGTGVEKLFFGSGTQLSVL.

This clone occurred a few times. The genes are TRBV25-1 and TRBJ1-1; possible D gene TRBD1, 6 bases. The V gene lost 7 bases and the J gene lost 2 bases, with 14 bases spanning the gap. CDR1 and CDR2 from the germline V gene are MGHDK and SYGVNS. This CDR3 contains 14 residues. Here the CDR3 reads CASTNRDLNTEAFF. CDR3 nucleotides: TGTGCCAGCACCAACAGGGACCTTAACACTGAAGCTTTCTTT.

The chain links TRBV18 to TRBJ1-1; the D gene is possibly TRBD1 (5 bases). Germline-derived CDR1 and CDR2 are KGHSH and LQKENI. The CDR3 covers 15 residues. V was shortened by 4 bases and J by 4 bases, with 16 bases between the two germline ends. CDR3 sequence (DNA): TGTGCCAGCTCACGGGGTGATCGGGGGATCACTGAAGCTTTCTTT. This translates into CASSRGDRGITEAFF.

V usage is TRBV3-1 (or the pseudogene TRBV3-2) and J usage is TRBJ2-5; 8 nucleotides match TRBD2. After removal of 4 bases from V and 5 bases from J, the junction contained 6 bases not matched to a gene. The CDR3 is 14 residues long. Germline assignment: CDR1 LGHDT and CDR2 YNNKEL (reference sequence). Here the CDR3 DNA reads TGTGCCAGCAGCCTGGCGGGAGGAGTGGAGACCCAGTACTTC. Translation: CASSLAGGVETQYF.

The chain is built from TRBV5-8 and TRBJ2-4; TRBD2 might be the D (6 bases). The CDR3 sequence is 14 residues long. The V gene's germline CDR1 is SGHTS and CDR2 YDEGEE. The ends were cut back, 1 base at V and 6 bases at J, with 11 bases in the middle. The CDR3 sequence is CASSLLGGANIQYF. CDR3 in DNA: TGTGCCAGCAGCTTGTTGGGGGGAGCAAACATTCAGTACTTC.

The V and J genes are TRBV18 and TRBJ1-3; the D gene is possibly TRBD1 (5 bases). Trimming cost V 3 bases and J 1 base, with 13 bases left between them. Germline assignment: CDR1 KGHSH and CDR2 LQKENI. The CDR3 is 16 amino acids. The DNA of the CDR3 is TGTGCCAGCTCACCCCGGGTGCAGGGTTCTGGAAACACCATATATTTT. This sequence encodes CASSPRVQGSGNTIYF.